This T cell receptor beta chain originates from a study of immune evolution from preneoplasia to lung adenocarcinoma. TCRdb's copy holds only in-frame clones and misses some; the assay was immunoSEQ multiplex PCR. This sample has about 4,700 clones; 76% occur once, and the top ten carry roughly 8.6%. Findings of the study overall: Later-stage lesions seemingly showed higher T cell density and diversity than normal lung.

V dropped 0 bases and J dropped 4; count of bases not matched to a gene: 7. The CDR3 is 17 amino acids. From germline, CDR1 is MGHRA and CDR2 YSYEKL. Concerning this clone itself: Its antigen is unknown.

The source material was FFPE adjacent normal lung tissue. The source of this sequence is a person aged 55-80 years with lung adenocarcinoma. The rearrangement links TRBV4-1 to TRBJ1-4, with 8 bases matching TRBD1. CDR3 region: CASSQDPRGLGNEKLFF. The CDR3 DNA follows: TGCGCCAGCAGCCAAGATCCCAGGGGGCTAGGTAATGAAAAACTGTTTTTT.